This TCR beta chain came from a study of blood T cell repertoires in COVID-19. Turning to the study itself: PBMCs, B-cell-depleted T cells, or T cells were the source of the cDNA or gDNA that made up the material.

The V gene lost 2 bases and the J gene lost 2 bases, with 3 bases spanning the gap. The CDR3 has 12 amino acids. Germline CDR1 is MGHRA and CDR2 is YSYEKL. In the authors' workflow: Amplification of reference gene primers was used by the study to estimate nucleated cell counts. Only in-frame clones appear in the TCRdb table, and some are missing; sequencing was by immunoSEQ multiplex PCR. That table is the source of V, J and clone size, and D and trimming were worked out from the DNA. The sample contains 50,000 to 65,000 clones, around 90% of which appear only once. This clone was observed once. This sequence joins TRBV4-1 and TRBJ1-2; D unclear. The clonotype comes from a man aged 45-60 years with active COVID-19. Input material: peripheral blood. CDR3 in amino acids: CASSQLNYGYTF. The CDR3 DNA sequence: TGCGCCAGCAGCCAACTAAACTATGGCTACACCTTC.